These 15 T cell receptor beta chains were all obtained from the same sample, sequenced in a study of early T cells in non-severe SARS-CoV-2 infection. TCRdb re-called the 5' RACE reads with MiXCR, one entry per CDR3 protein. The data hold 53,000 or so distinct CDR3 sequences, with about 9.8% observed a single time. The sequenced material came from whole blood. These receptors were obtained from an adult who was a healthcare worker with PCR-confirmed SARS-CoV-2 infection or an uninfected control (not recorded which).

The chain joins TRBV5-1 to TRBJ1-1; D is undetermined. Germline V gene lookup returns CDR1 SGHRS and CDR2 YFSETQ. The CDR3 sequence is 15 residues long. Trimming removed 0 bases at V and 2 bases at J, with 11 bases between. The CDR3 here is CASSLVGEINTEAFF. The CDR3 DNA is TGCGCCAGCAGCTTGGTCGGGGAGATCAACACTGAAGCTTTCTTT. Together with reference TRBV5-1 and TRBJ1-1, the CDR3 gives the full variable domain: KAGVTQTPRYLIKTRGQQVTLSCSPISGHRSVSWYQQTPGQGLQFLFEYFSETQRNKGNFPGRFSGRQFSNSRSEMNVSTLELGDSALYLCASSLVGEINTEAFFGQGTRLTVV.

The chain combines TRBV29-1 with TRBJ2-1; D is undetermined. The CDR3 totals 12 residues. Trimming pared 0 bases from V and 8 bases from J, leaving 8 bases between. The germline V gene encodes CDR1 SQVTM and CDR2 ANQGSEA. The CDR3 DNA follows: TGCAGCGTTGAAGATAACGGATATGAGCAGTTCTTC. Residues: CSVEDNGYEQFF.

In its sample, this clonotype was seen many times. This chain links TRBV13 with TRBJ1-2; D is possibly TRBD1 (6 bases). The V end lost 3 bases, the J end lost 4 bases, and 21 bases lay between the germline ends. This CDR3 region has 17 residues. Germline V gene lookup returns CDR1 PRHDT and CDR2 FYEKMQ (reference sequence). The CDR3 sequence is CASSFKSTGIAAYGYTF. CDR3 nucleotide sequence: TGTGCCAGCAGCTTTAAGAGTACAGGGATAGCGGCCTATGGCTACACCTTC.

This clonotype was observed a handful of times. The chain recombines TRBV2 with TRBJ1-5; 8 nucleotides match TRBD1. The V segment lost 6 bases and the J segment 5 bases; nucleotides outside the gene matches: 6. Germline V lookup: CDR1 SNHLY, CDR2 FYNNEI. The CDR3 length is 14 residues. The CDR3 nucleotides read TGTGCCAGCAGGGGGGACAGGTGGGATCAGCCCCAGCATTTT. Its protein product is CASRGDRWDQPQHF.

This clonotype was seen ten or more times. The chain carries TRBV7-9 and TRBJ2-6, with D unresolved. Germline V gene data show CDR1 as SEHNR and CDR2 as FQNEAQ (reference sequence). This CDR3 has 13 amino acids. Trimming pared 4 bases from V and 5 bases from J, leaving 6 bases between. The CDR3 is CASSSGRANVLTF. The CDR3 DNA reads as TGTGCCAGCAGCTCCGGCCGGGCCAACGTCCTGACTTTC.

This CDR3 reads CASKRGDREAGEQYF. DNA of the CDR3: TGTGCCAGCAAGAGGGGGGACAGGGAGGCAGGCGAGCAGTACTTC. The rearrangement links TRBV6-6 to TRBJ2-7, with TRBD1 identical over 9 bases. Germline CDR1 MNHNY, CDR2 SVGAGI (reference sequence). The CDR3 extends over 15 amino acids. V lost 7 bases, J lost 6 bases, and 13 bases stayed unmatched.

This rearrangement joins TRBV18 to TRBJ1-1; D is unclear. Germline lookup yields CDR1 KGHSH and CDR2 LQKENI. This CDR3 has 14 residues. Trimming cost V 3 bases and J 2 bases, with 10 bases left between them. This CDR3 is CASSPRRANTEAFF. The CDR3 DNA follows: TGTGCCAGCTCACCTCGCCGGGCCAACACTGAAGCTTTCTTT.

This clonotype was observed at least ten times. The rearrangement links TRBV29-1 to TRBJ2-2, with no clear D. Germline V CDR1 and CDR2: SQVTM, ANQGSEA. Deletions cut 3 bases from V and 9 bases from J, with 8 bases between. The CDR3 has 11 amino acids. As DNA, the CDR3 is TGCAGCGTTGATTCGGGCAGGGAGCTGTTTTTT. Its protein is CSVDSGRELFF.

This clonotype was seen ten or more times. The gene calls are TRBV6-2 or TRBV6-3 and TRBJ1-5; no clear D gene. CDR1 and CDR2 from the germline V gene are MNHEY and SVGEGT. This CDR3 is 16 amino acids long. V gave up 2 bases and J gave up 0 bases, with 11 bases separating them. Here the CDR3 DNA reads TGTGCCAGCAGTTACAAACGGGGAGTTAGCAATCAGCCCCAGCATTTT. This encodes CASSYKRGVSNQPQHF.

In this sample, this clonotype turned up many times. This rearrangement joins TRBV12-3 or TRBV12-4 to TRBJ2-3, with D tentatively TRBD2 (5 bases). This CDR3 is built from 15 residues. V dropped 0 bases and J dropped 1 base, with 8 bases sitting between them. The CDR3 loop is CASSLAGAGTDTQYF. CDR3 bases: TGTGCCAGCAGTTTAGCGGGAGCGGGCACAGATACGCAGTATTTT.

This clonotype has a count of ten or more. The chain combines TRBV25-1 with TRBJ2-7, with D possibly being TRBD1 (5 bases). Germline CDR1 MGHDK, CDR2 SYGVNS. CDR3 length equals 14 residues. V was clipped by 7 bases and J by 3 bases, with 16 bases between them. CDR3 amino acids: CASKGSMRSYEQYF. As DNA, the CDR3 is TGTGCCAGCAAGGGGTCTATGCGGAGCTACGAGCAGTACTTC.

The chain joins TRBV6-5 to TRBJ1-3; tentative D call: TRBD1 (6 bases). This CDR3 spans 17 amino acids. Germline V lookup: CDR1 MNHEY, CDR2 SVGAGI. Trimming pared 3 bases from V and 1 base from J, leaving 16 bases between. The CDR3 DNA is TGTGCCAGCAGTTATGTTTTTGGGGGCAGGTCTGGAAACACCATATATTTT. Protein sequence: CASSYVFGGRSGNTIYF.

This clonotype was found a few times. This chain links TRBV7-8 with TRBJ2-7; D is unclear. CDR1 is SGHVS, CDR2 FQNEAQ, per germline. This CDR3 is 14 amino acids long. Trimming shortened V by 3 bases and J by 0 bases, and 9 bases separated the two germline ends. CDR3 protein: CASSFGYSSYEQYF. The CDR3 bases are TGTGCCAGCAGCTTTGGCTATAGCTCCTACGAGCAGTACTTC. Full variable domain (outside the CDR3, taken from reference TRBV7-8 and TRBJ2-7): GAGVSQSPRYKVAKRGQDVALRCDPISGHVSLFWYQQALGQGPEFLTYFQNEAQLDKSGLPSDRFFAERPEGSVSTLKIQRTQQEDSAVYLCASSFGYSSYEQYFGPGTRLTVT.

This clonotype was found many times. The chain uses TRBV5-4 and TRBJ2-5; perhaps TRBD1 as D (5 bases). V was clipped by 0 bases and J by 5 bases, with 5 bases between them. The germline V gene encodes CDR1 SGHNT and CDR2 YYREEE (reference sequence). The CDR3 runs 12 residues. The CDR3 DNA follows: TGTGCCAGCAGCTTGGACAGGGAGACCCAGTACTTC. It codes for CASSLDRETQYF. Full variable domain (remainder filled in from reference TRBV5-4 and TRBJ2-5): ETGVTQSPTHLIKTRGQQVTLRCSSQSGHNTVSWYQQALGQGPQFIFQYYREEENGRGNFPPRFSGLQFPNYSSELNVNALELDDSALYLCASSLDRETQYFGPGTRLLVL.

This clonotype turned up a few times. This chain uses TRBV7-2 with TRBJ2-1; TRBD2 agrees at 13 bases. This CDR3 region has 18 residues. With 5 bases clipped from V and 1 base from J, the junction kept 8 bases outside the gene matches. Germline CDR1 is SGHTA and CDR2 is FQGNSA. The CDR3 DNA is TGTGCCAGCAGCGGCCGACTAGCGGGAGGTCCGTCCTACAATGAGCAGTTCTTC. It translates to CASSGRLAGGPSYNEQFF.